Presented here are 32 T cell receptor beta chains from one specimen sequenced in a study of CD8+CD57+ T cells in acquired aplastic anemia. Profiling that covered TCR beta VDJ and CDR3 relied on genomic DNA as its template. TCRdb redid the calling of the reads with MiXCR, one entry per CDR3 protein. The table lists 150,000 to 200,000 distinct CDR3 sequences, around half of them singletons. All patients picked for sequencing had shown, by flow cytometry, an expansion of CD8+CD57+ cells. Sequences were obtained from sorted CD4+, CD8+, or CD8+CD57+ T cells (not recorded which) from PBMCs. These receptors originate from a human donor with aplastic anemia.

Ten or more counts support this clonotype. V usage is TRBV9 and J usage is TRBJ2-3, with 7 bases matching TRBD2. J gave up 6 bases and V 0 bases, and 7 bases lay outside the gene matches. This CDR3 comprises 15 residues. The V gene's germline CDR1 is SGDLS and CDR2 YYNGEE. This chain's CDR3 is CASSVAGEGLDTQYF. CDR3 bases: TGTGCCAGCAGCGTAGCGGGGGAGGGCCTCGATACGCAGTATTTT.

This clonotype was seen many times. The chain couples TRBV7-9 to TRBJ1-2; D unresolved. Germline V gene lookup returns CDR1 SEHNR and CDR2 FQNEAQ (reference sequence). V was shortened by 1 base and J by 9 bases, with 12 bases between the two germline ends. The CDR3 is 13 amino acids. Written as DNA, the CDR3 is TGTGCCAGCAGCTTAGGCCGGACCGAGCGCTACACCTTC. Encoded protein: CASSLGRTERYTF. Full variable domain (rest looked up from reference TRBV7-9 and TRBJ1-2): DTGVSQNPRHKITKRGQNVTFRCDPISEHNRLYWYRQTLGQGPEFLTYFQNEAQLEKSRLLSDRFSAERPKGSFSTLEIQRTEQGDSAMYLCASSLGRTERYTFGSGTRLTVV.

Comments on this clonotype: It may be a read error: a sequence one base away is much more abundant. This chain links TRBV19 with TRBJ2-3; TRBD2 matches 10 bases. CDR1 is LNHDA, CDR2 SQIVND, per germline (reference sequence). The CDR3 has 16 amino acids. Here the CDR3 DNA reads TGTGCCAGAAGTATCCTAGCGGGGGCAGGCACAGATACGCAGTATTTT. Amino acid sequence: CARSILAGAGTDTQYF.

The chain carries TRBV20-1 and TRBJ2-2; the match to TRBD1 covers 9 bases. This CDR3 has 14 amino acids. Germline CDR1 reads DFQATT; CDR2 reads SNEGSKA (reference sequence). The V segment lost 5 bases and the J segment 5 bases; nucleotides outside the gene matches: 6. CDR3 nucleotides: TGCAGTGCTGGCTACAGGGGGCAGACCGGGGAGCTGTTTTTT. Its translation: CSAGYRGQTGELFF.

Comments on this clonotype: This clone may be a read error of a much larger clone one base away. The chain combines TRBV10-3 with TRBJ1-5; D remains ambiguous. CDR1 and CDR2 (germline): ENHRY, SYGVKD. This CDR3 has 15 amino acids. The V and J ends lost 5 bases and 4 bases respectively, with 15 bases between them. The DNA of the CDR3 is TGTGCCATCAGTTACTCGTACAGAGTAAATCAGCCCCAGCATTTT. This sequence encodes CAISYSYRVNQPQHF.

A word on this clonotype: A much larger clone is a single base away; this may be a read error. This sequence joins TRBV5-1 and TRBJ1-4; 7 positions match TRBD1. The CDR3 loop spans 15 amino acids. J was trimmed by 8 bases and V by 1 base; bases with no gene match: 8. CDR1 and CDR2 (germline): SGHRS, YFSETQ. The CDR3 coding sequence is TGCGCCAGCAGCTTGCGCAGGACAGGAGAGGAAAAACTGTTTTTT. This codes for CASSLRRTGEEKLFF.

The chain couples TRBV7-6 to TRBJ1-6, with TRBD1 matching 9 bases. This CDR3 has 15 residues. From germline, CDR1 is SGHVS and CDR2 FNYEAQ. The trim removed 5 bases at V and 7 bases at J, leaving 6 bases unmatched. In DNA, the CDR3 is TGTGCCAGCAGCCTAGGACAGGGGAACAATTCACCCCTCCACTTT. This sequence encodes CASSLGQGNNSPLHF. The variable domain in full, completed from reference TRBV7-6 and TRBJ1-6, reads GAGVSQSPRYKVTKRGQDVALRCDPISGHVSLYWYRQALGQGPEFLTYFNYEAQQDKSGLPNDRFSAERPEGSISTLTIQRTEQRDSAMYRCASSLGQGNNSPLHFGNGTRLTVT.

This clonotype has more than one count but fewer than ten. A much larger clonotype is one base distant, so this may be a read error. The missing conserved phenylalanine or tryptophan at the end of this CDR3 makes a read error likely. The V call is TRBV6-1, the J call TRBJ1-6, with TRBD1 as a possible D gene (5 bases). This CDR3 contains 13 residues. Trimming took off 7 bases at V and 8 bases at J, with 12 bases between the two ends. Germline V gene lookup returns CDR1 MNHNS and CDR2 SASEGT. The CDR3 DNA reads TGTGCCAGCAATAACAGGCCCGATTCACCCCTCCACCTT. Its protein product is CASNNRPDSPLHL.

This clonotype has at least ten counts. The chain joins TRBV12-3 or TRBV12-4 to TRBJ1-1; maybe TRBD1 (6 bases). The CDR3 is 15 amino acids. Deletions cut 5 bases from V and 4 bases from J, with 17 bases between. The CDR3 is CASSPRGASGTEAFF. DNA of the CDR3: TGTGCCAGCAGTCCCCGGGGGGCTTCGGGCACTGAAGCTTTCTTT.

At least ten counts were recorded for this clonotype. V and J are TRBV6-1 and TRBJ2-5; D unclear. V lost 7 bases, J lost 5 bases, and 11 bases lay in between. This CDR3 has 12 amino acids. Germline-derived CDR1 and CDR2 are MNHNS and SASEGT. The CDR3 coding sequence is TGTGCCAGCAAGGGTTCCTTGGAGACCCAGTACTTC. Amino acids: CASKGSLETQYF.

This clonotype was seen only once. V usage is TRBV9 and J usage is TRBJ2-3; 8 bases are a match to TRBD2. Germline V gene lookup returns CDR1 SGDLS and CDR2 YYNGEE. The CDR3 is 15 amino acids. The J segment lost 2 bases and the V segment lost 4 bases, leaving 6 bases of the junction unmatched. The CDR3 nucleotides are TGTGCCAGCAGCATCCTTAGCGGGACCACAGATACGCAGTATTTT. This sequence encodes CASSILSGTTDTQYF.

This clonotype was seen many times. V and J are TRBV19 and TRBJ1-5; D is possibly TRBD1 (6 bases). With 4 bases removed from V and 3 bases from J, the gap between germline ends came to 13 bases. The CDR3 runs to 15 residues. CDR1 and CDR2 (germline): LNHDA, SQIVND (reference sequence). Here the CDR3 reads CASSTETGFNQPQHF. The CDR3 bases are TGTGCCAGTAGTACCGAGACAGGTTTCAATCAGCCCCAGCATTTT.

The V call is TRBV19, the J call TRBJ2-7; tentative D call: TRBD2 (5 bases). Germline CDR1 reads LNHDA; CDR2 reads SQIVND (reference sequence). Trimming took off 4 bases at V and 0 bases at J, with 7 bases between the two ends. The CDR3 is 13 residues long. The CDR3 sequence is CASSRTSSYEQYF. The CDR3 DNA follows: TGTGCCAGTAGTAGGACTTCCTCCTACGAGCAGTACTTC. Drawing the rest from reference TRBV19 and TRBJ2-7, the complete variable domain is DGGITQSPKYLFRKEGQNVTLSCEQNLNHDAMYWYRQDPGQGLRLIYYSQIVNDFQKGDIAEGYSVSREKKESFPLTVTSAQKNPTAFYLCASSRTSSYEQYFGPGTRLTVT.

The table lists this clonotype with a count of one. A much bigger clone sits one base away, suggesting this may be a read error. The chain uses TRBV5-4 and TRBJ1-1; D unresolved. Germline CDR1 and CDR2: SGHNT and YYREEE (reference sequence). CDR3 length: 13 amino acids. The CDR3 DNA reads TGTGCCGGCAGCTTTAGTATGAACACTGAAGCTTTCTTT. It specifies CAGSFSMNTEAFF.

Remarks on this clonotype: At one of its ends the junction is not consistent with the germline gene, which may arise from a read error. The chain has TRBV24-1 and TRBJ2-1, with D tentatively TRBD1 or TRBD2 (5 bases each). The length of the CDR3 is 13 residues. Germline V gene sequence: CDR1 KGHDR, CDR2 SFDVKD. The CDR3 nucleotides read TGTGCCACCAGTGATTTGCCGCAGGGACCCCGAGCCTTC. Its translation is CATSDLPQGPRAF.

This clonotype was counted many times. The chain recombines TRBV5-1 with TRBJ1-2; 8 positions agree with TRBD1. CDR3 size: 14 residues. The trim removed 5 bases at V and 7 bases at J, leaving 10 bases unmatched. Germline lookup yields CDR1 SGHRS and CDR2 YFSETQ. The CDR3 is CASSFDRGMAGYTF. CDR3 nucleotide sequence: TGCGCCAGCAGTTTCGACAGGGGTATGGCTGGCTACACCTTC.

The count of this clonotype is one. One base away lies a much larger clone, so this may be a sequencing read error. This rearrangement joins TRBV2 to TRBJ2-2; perhaps TRBD1 as D (5 bases). Germline loops: CDR1 SNHLY, CDR2 FYNNEI. CDR3 length: 17 residues. Trimming cost V 5 bases and J 1 base, with 17 bases left between them. The CDR3 region is CASSFPSDTMNTGELFF. The CDR3 region has the DNA TGTGCCAGCAGTTTCCCATCGGACACCATGAACACCGGGGAGCTGTTTTTT.

This chain connects TRBV20-1 to TRBJ2-7; D perhaps matches TRBD1 (6 bases). Trimming cost V 3 bases and J 6 bases, with 18 bases left between them. The CDR3 is 14 amino acids. The germline V gene has CDR1 DFQATT and CDR2 SNEGSKA (reference sequence). CDR3 nucleotides: TGCAGTGCTAGGGACAGAGGGTGGGGTGCCGAGCAGTACTTC. It specifies CSARDRGWGAEQYF.

This clonotype showed up many times. This sequence joins TRBV7-9 and TRBJ1-1; D may be TRBD1 (5 bases). The CDR3 extends over 15 amino acids. Trimming removed 4 bases at V and 0 bases at J, with 12 bases between. Germline assignment: CDR1 SEHNR and CDR2 FQNEAQ (reference sequence). This CDR3 is CASSSGTSMNTEAFF. CDR3 DNA: TGTGCCAGCAGCTCGGGGACTTCTATGAACACTGAAGCTTTCTTT.

To note about this clonotype: An end of the junction differs from the germline gene, which may be a read error. The J gene is TRBJ2-1, the V gene TRBV5-1, with 8 nucleotides matching TRBD1. Per the germline V gene, CDR1 is SGHRS and CDR2 is YFSETQ. The CDR3 extends over 15 amino acids. The CDR3 loop reads CASSSSGTGYNERFF. CDR3 DNA sequence: TGCGCCAGCAGCTCCTCCGGGACAGGATACAATGAGCGGTTCTTC.

The V call is TRBV5-1, the J call TRBJ2-4; D is uncertain. The CDR3 covers 13 residues. Trimming stripped 3 bases from V and 6 bases from J, with 10 bases between. Germline V gene data show CDR1 as SGHRS and CDR2 as YFSETQ. The CDR3 loop is CASSSIDGNIQYF. DNA for the CDR3: TGCGCCAGCAGCTCGATAGACGGAAACATTCAGTACTTC.

This clonotype was counted only a few times. The rearrangement uses TRBV19 and TRBJ2-7, with D perhaps matching TRBD1 or TRBD2 (6 bases each). The CDR3 has 15 residues. The V end was cut by 5 bases, the J end by 2 bases, with 16 bases between. The germline gives CDR1 LNHDA, CDR2 SQIVND (reference sequence). The chain's CDR3 is CASSGGGTRTYEQYF. DNA of the CDR3: TGTGCCAGTAGTGGCGGAGGGACACGGACCTACGAGCAGTACTTC.

As for this clonotype: Given a much more abundant clone one base away, this may be a read error. J is TRBJ1-1 and V is TRBV3-1, with unresolved D. The CDR3 runs 14 residues. Deletions cut 3 bases from V and 4 bases from J, with 12 bases between. The germline gives CDR1 LGHDT, CDR2 YNNKEL (reference sequence). CDR3 protein: CASSQGKWSTEAFF. Here the CDR3 DNA reads TGTGCCAGCAGCCAGGGAAAGTGGAGCACTGAAGCTTTCTTT.

This clonotype has only a few counts. This chain links TRBV9 with TRBJ2-7; D remains ambiguous. Trimming shortened V by 4 bases and J by 7 bases, and 15 bases separated the two germline ends. This CDR3 region has 13 residues. CDR1 and CDR2 (germline): SGDLS, YYNGEE. The CDR3 region has the DNA TGTGCCAGCAGCCCGAGAACCATGGGGGAGCAGTACTTC. Translation gives CASSPRTMGEQYF.

This clonotype was seen repeatedly, ten times or more. The chain joins TRBV7-9 to TRBJ1-2; possible D gene TRBD1, 5 bases. V gave up 1 base and J gave up 2 bases, with 11 bases separating them. Germline CDR1 and CDR2: SEHNR and FQNEAQ (reference sequence). The CDR3 has 15 residues. CDR3 sequence: CASSLEGTANYGYTF. The CDR3 DNA reads TGTGCCAGCAGCTTAGAGGGGACGGCCAACTATGGCTACACCTTC. Full variable domain (remainder filled in from reference TRBV7-9 and TRBJ1-2): DTGVSQNPRHKITKRGQNVTFRCDPISEHNRLYWYRQTLGQGPEFLTYFQNEAQLEKSRLLSDRFSAERPKGSFSTLEIQRTEQGDSAMYLCASSLEGTANYGYTFGSGTRLTVV.

This clonotype has at least ten counts. This rearrangement joins TRBV20-1 to TRBJ1-1, with 7 bases matching TRBD1. Looked up from germline, CDR1 is DFQATT and CDR2 is SNEGSKA (reference sequence). V shed 2 bases and J 1 base; nucleotides not matched to a gene: 10. The CDR3 has 16 residues. CDR3 in amino acids: CSARRRTGLPNTEAFF. As DNA, the CDR3 is TGCAGTGCTAGAAGACGGACAGGTTTGCCGAACACTGAAGCTTTCTTT.

This clonotype was seen ten or more times. The CDR3 nucleotides read TGTGCCACCAGCAGAGATTTGCGGGGGCACACAGATACGCAGTATTTT. This gives the protein CATSRDLRGHTDTQYF. The chain combines TRBV15 with TRBJ2-3, with D maybe TRBD2 (7 bases). The V and J ends lost 0 bases and 2 bases respectively, with 12 bases between them. CDR3 length: 16 residues. From germline, CDR1 is LNHNV and CDR2 YYDKDF (reference sequence). Full variable domain (outside the CDR3, taken from reference TRBV15 and TRBJ2-3): DAMVIQNPRYQVTQFGKPVTLSCSQTLNHNVMYWYQQKSSQAPKLLFHYYDKDFNNEADTPDNFQSRRPNTSFCFLDIRSPGLGDTAMYLCATSRDLRGHTDTQYFGPGTRLTVL.

The CDR3 DNA reads TGTGCCACCAGGGGAGCAGGGTGGACTGAAGCTTTCTTT. This gives the protein CATRGAGWTEAFF. The chain recombines TRBV24-1 with TRBJ1-1, with D possibly matching TRBD1 (5 bases). CDR1 and CDR2 from the germline V gene are KGHDR and SFDVKD. This CDR3 is 13 amino acids long. V shed 7 bases and J shed 5 bases, with 13 bases lying between them.

The chain is built from TRBV27 and TRBJ2-7, with TRBD1 matching 10 bases. From germline, CDR1 is MNHEY and CDR2 SMNVEV (reference sequence). V shed 6 bases and J 6 bases; nucleotides not matched to a gene: 5. The CDR3 extends over 13 amino acids. The CDR3 sequence: CASSGDRGFEQYF. The CDR3, as DNA: TGTGCCAGCAGCGGGGACAGGGGTTTCGAGCAGTACTTC.

The V gene is TRBV10-3, the J gene TRBJ2-7; TRBD1 aligns across 8 bases. The CDR3 consists of 17 residues. V was pared by 4 bases and J by 1 base, with 12 bases of the junction left unmatched. CDR1 ENHRY and CDR2 SYGVKD come from the germline V gene. CDR3 residues: CAISGPGQGTPSYEQYF. The CDR3, as DNA: TGTGCCATCAGTGGGCCCGGACAGGGTACTCCTTCCTACGAGCAGTACTTC.

The chain has TRBV7-2 and TRBJ1-2; D remains ambiguous. Germline V gene data show CDR1 as SGHTA and CDR2 as FQGNSA. The CDR3 is 13 amino acids. V lost 0 bases to trimming and J lost 1 base, with 3 bases between them. The CDR3 loop is CASSLADNYGYTF. The CDR3 DNA sequence: TGTGCCAGCAGCTTAGCGGATAACTATGGCTACACCTTC. Based on the CDR3 plus reference TRBV7-2 and TRBJ1-2, the full variable domain is GAGVSQSPSNKVTEKGKDVELRCDPISGHTALYWYRQSLGQGLEFLIYFQGNSAPDKSGLPSDRFSAERTGGSVSTLTIQRTQQEDSAVYLCASSLADNYGYTFGSGTRLTVV.

This clonotype was counted many times. This chain joins TRBV15 and TRBJ2-7; the D is unclear. CDR3 length: 17 residues. Germline CDR1 reads LNHNV; CDR2 reads YYDKDF (reference sequence). V lost 4 bases to trimming and J lost 0 bases, with 19 bases between them. CDR3 amino acids: CATSKGRVGGFSYEQYF. DNA for the CDR3: TGTGCCACCAGCAAGGGTCGGGTTGGCGGTTTCTCCTACGAGCAGTACTTC.